The following is a TCR beta chain sequence with its context. Antigen unknown. Brentuximab vedotin exposure varied, and every patient relapsed after autologous stem cell transplantation. The ends were cut back, 9 bases at V and 2 bases at J, with 8 bases in the middle. The CDR3 has 11 residues. Germline CDR1 LNHDA, CDR2 SQIVND (reference sequence). This sample is part of a study of PD-1 blockade in classical Hodgkin lymphoma. Study-wide points: The study found that TCR diversity rose significantly by C4D1 in CD4+ but not CD8+ cells. It was among complete responders that baseline diversity resembled that of newly diagnosed patients. Healthy donors were reported to have higher baseline TCR diversity than newly diagnosed patients.

The protocol was immunoSEQ multiplex PCR, while the TCRdb copy is restricted to in-frame clones and leaves out a portion. The sample shows tens of thousands of clones, roughly 80% of them seen only once. The rearrangement uses TRBV19 and TRBJ2-7; no definite D call. Specimen: peripheral blood mononuclear cells (PBMCs), collected before the second cycle of nivolumab. The receptor was derived from a human donor with classical Hodgkin lymphoma. The CDR3, as DNA: TGTGCCAGCGGCGAGACCTACGAGCAGTACTTC. Its translation: CASGETYEQYF.